This entry lists 14 T cell receptor beta chains sequenced from one sample in a study of T cell repertoires in cytomegalovirus infection. The antigens for these receptors are not known. A single record per CDR3 protein comes from TCRdb applying MiXCR to the reads. The sample shows about 470,000 distinct CDR3 sequences, about 39% of them seen only once. The sample here was cultured PBMCs, taken from culture after CMV antigen stimulation. The source is a human donor in good health (CMV status not recorded). Some clones in this sample may be carry-over from other donors' samples.

The chain has TRBV12-3 or TRBV12-4 and TRBJ2-1; 9 bases fit TRBD1. V was clipped by 5 bases and J by 5 bases; unmatched bases: 10. The CDR3 contains 16 residues. The CDR3 loop is CASSKTGGGVHNEQFF. The CDR3 DNA is TGTGCCAGCAGTAAGACAGGGGGAGGGGTTCACAATGAGCAGTTCTTC.

The CDR3 sequence: CASSTSEKLFF. CDR3 sequence (DNA): TGTGCCAGCAGCACGAGCGAAAAACTGTTTTTT. The chain recombines TRBV7-9 with TRBJ1-4; D uncertain. The germline V gene has CDR1 SEHNR and CDR2 FQNEAQ (reference sequence). V shed 5 bases and J shed 8 bases, with 6 bases lying between them. The CDR3 totals 11 residues.

The V call is TRBV11-2, the J call TRBJ1-2, with D unresolved. This CDR3 contains 12 residues. Trimming pared 5 bases from V and 6 bases from J, leaving 10 bases between. Germline CDR1 SGHAT, CDR2 FQNNGV. CDR3 region: CASSQERDGYTF. The CDR3 coding sequence is TGTGCCAGCAGCCAGGAAAGGGATGGCTACACCTTC.

The chain carries TRBV7-7 and TRBJ2-5; 13 bases map to TRBD2. Germline-derived CDR1 and CDR2 are SSHAT and FNYEAQ (reference sequence). After removal of 5 bases from V and 5 bases from J, the junction contained 8 bases not matched to a gene. The CDR3 covers 16 residues. Here the CDR3 DNA reads TGTGCCAGCAGCCGGAGACTAGCGGGGGGCGCGGAGACCCAGTACTTC. It specifies CASSRRLAGGAETQYF. The whole variable domain, remainder taken from reference TRBV7-7 and TRBJ2-5, is GAGVSQSPRYKVTKRGQDVTLRCDPISSHATLYWYQQALGQGPEFLTYFNYEAQPDKSGLPSDRFSAERPEGSISTLTIQRTEQRDSAMYRCASSRRLAGGAETQYFGPGTRLLVL.

The rearrangement uses TRBV6-1 and TRBJ1-5, with no clear D. The V end was cut by 1 base, the J end by 0 bases, with 10 bases between. Germline CDR1 is MNHNS and CDR2 is SASEGT. This CDR3 has 16 amino acids. The CDR3 sequence is CASSEDYHYSNQPQHF. The CDR3 DNA sequence: TGTGCCAGCAGTGAAGATTACCATTATAGCAATCAGCCCCAGCATTTT.

The chain links TRBV20-1 to TRBJ2-7, with 10 bases lining up with TRBD2. Germline CDR1 reads DFQATT; CDR2 reads SNEGSKA (reference sequence). V shed 6 bases, J shed 3 bases, and the junction held 17 bases outside the gene matches. This CDR3 comprises 17 residues. CDR3 amino acids: CSATPFSGRGISYEQYF. The CDR3 bases are TGCAGTGCCACCCCTTTCAGCGGGAGGGGTATCAGCTACGAGCAGTACTTC.

This clonotype was found a few times. The CDR3 region is CASSYREAGELFF. CDR3 DNA sequence: TGTGCCAGCAGCTACAGGGAAGCCGGGGAGCTGTTTTTT. The chain couples TRBV7-7 to TRBJ2-2; tentatively, D is TRBD1 (6 bases). V dropped 4 bases and J dropped 6 bases, with 9 bases sitting between them. CDR1 SSHAT and CDR2 FNYEAQ come from the germline V gene (reference sequence). CDR3 length: 13 residues. Complete variable domain (other parts from reference TRBV7-7 and TRBJ2-2): GAGVSQSPRYKVTKRGQDVTLRCDPISSHATLYWYQQALGQGPEFLTYFNYEAQPDKSGLPSDRFSAERPEGSISTLTIQRTEQRDSAMYRCASSYREAGELFFGEGSRLTVL.

This clonotype was counted only a few times. The gene calls are TRBV7-2 and TRBJ1-4, with 10 bases that match TRBD1. The CDR3 has 15 residues. Germline lookup yields CDR1 SGHTA and CDR2 FQGNSA. The ends lost 5 bases at V and 7 bases at J; junction bases unmatched: 7. DNA for the CDR3: TGTGCCAGCAGCCGAACCGGGACAGGGGTTGAAAAACTGTTTTTT. It codes for CASSRTGTGVEKLFF.

The chain links TRBV19 to TRBJ2-1, with 12 nucleotides matching TRBD2. Germline V gives CDR1 LNHDA, CDR2 SQIVND (reference sequence). Unmatched junction bases numbered 9, after V lost 8 bases and J lost 4 bases. CDR3 length: 16 amino acids. Written as DNA, the CDR3 is TGTGCCAGTGGCGGGCTAGCGGGGGGGCTGTACAATGAGCAGTTCTTC. It codes for CASGGLAGGLYNEQFF.

V and J are TRBV2 and TRBJ2-4; D is unresolved. The V end was cut by 3 bases, the J end by 0 bases, with 6 bases between. Germline-derived CDR1 and CDR2 are SNHLY and FYNNEI. The CDR3 has 14 residues. The chain's CDR3 is CASSDSVAKNIQYF. In nucleotides, the CDR3 is TGTGCCAGCAGTGACTCGGTAGCCAAAAACATTCAGTACTTC.

This rearrangement joins TRBV7-6 to TRBJ2-1; 11 positions match TRBD2. Germline V CDR1 and CDR2: SGHVS, FNYEAQ. The CDR3 covers 15 residues. Germline trimming cut 4 bases from V and 12 bases from J; bases unmatched to any gene: 11. CDR3 sequence reads: CASSSARAGLAGQFF. CDR3 DNA sequence: TGTGCCAGCAGCTCAGCCCGAGCAGGACTAGCGGGGCAGTTCTTC.

There are a few counts of this clonotype. V and J are TRBV6-5 and TRBJ2-3, with 12 bases matching TRBD2. The CDR3 runs 16 residues. V gave up 4 bases and J gave up 2 bases; unmatched junction bases: 4. CDR1 is MNHEY, CDR2 SVGAGI, per germline. CDR3 amino acids: CASSSGLAGPTDTQYF. In DNA form, the CDR3 reads TGTGCCAGCAGTTCCGGACTAGCGGGGCCCACAGATACGCAGTATTTT.

The sample holds a few counts of this clonotype. This chain links TRBV9 with TRBJ1-2, with D tentatively TRBD1 (6 bases). CDR1 is SGDLS and CDR2 is YYNGEE in the germline V gene. The CDR3 has 15 residues. V was trimmed by 4 bases and J by 5 bases, leaving 18 bases between them. The CDR3 DNA is TGTGCCAGCAGCACTGGACGGGGGCGAGGGTATGGCTACACCTTC. Its protein product is CASSTGRGRGYGYTF.

In this sample, this clonotype turned up once. A much larger clone is a single base away; this may be a read error. V gene TRBV7-2 combines with J gene TRBJ2-1, with D maybe TRBD2 (7 bases). Germline values: CDR1 SGHTA, CDR2 FQGNSA. V gave up 5 bases and J gave up 6 bases, with 23 bases separating them. The CDR3 length is 17 residues. CDR3 amino acids: CASSTWRGPSGFNEQFF. DNA for the CDR3: TGTGCCAGCAGCACGTGGCGGGGGCCTAGCGGATTCAATGAGCAGTTCTTC. The full variable domain, with the rest looked up from reference TRBV7-2 and TRBJ2-1, is GAGVSQSPSNKVTEKGKDVELRCDPISGHTALYWYRQSLGQGLEFLIYFQGNSAPDKSGLPSDRFSAERTGGSVSTLTIQRTQQEDSAVYLCASSTWRGPSGFNEQFFGPGTRLTVL.